This T cell receptor (beta chain) was sequenced in a study of T cell responses to AZD1222 COVID-19 vaccine (dated by TCRdb to about 2021). At the level of the whole study: AZD1222 recipients given second doses at about 4 weeks or at about 12 weeks were pooled, since spike-specific TCR depth and breadth were not found to differ between the two schedules. Trial participants were enrolled by age into subgroups of 18-55, 56-69 and 70-plus years, and about 150, 27 and 61 TCR-sequenced participants, respectively, were included in these subgroups. A total of just over 230 trial participants underwent TCR sequencing, of whom 200 to 220 received two doses of AZD1222 and some 26 received two doses of the MenACWY control vaccine. What the work shows at the level of the full study, not this receptor alone: A significant rise in spike-specific TCR breadth and depth was observed after two AZD1222 doses relative to day 0 and relative to MenACWY recipients. Because no samples from the day 14 peak response were available, repertoires could be characterized only after the peak T cell response. Reportedly, close to half of the unique spike-specific TCRs recognized epitopes lying outside the regions that are mutated in the B.1.351 and B.1.1.7 variants. Vaccine-associated CD4 TCRs spanned the whole spike protein, with dominant responses in regions 160-218 and 743-854. The 56-69-year group was small, and its depth increase did not reach significance, likely because of low power. Participants were mostly white British and included more females than males, and it was suggested by the authors that clonal diversity may have been underestimated. Conclusions about previously exposed vaccinees are limited because only five to seven AZD1222 recipients were SARS-CoV-2 seropositive at baseline.

The sample's time point label, in plain terms: baseline before first vaccination. Vaccinee samples came from UK trials COV001 and COV002, including a single-blind randomized controlled phase 2/3 trial of AZD1222 (ChAdOx1 nCoV-19) in healthy adults. For TCRbeta chain sequencing, PBMC samples from trial participants were taken at day 0 and at day 28 after the second dose. The CDR3 regions of human TCRbeta chains were analyzed by immunosequencing. Under the source paper's analysis protocol: Repertoire TCRs were matched against a reference library of SARS-CoV-2-specific TCRs generated with the MIRA antigen-specificity platform. Breadth was defined as the fraction of unique TCRs that were SARS-CoV-2-associated, and depth was defined as the fraction of total T cells that were SARS-CoV-2-associated. Using the MIRA data, each spike-specific TCR was mapped to the spike region that the TCR reacts to and placed in a CD4 or CD8 class. Log10-transformed breadth and depth values were compared by one-way ANOVA with Sidak's multiple comparisons tests. Entries here come from immuneACCESS through TCRdb and include only in-frame sequences with V and J called. Some clones fail to appear in such tables; in the studies checked, an unresolved V gene covers under half of the shortfall, and the cause of the remainder is unknown. V and J calls and clone size are those listed in that table; D and trimming were worked out from the DNA. This sample comprises 85,000 to 130,000 clones, 93% of them detected only once. The ten largest clones add up to approximately 4.7% of the sample.

V is reduced by 2 bases and J by 5 bases, leaving a spacing of 7 bases between them. The CDR3 goes from the cysteine to the phenylalanine over 13 residues. Only the CDR3 part of the read is kept: 39 bases, read in frame from the first base. Taken from the germline V gene, the CDR1 and CDR2 loops are MNHEY and SVGEGT. Turning to this clone: What this receptor recognizes is not known. No much larger clone is present one base from it, and per-base qualities are unavailable.

This chain joins TRBV6-2 or TRBV6-3 to TRBJ2-1; the D gene cannot be resolved reliably. The source is an adult in good health. Source: peripheral blood, taken on day 0 of AZD1222 vaccination. The CDR3 reads as follows: CASSYASDNEQFF. The nucleotide sequence reads as follows: TGTGCCAGCAGTTACGCCAGCGACAATGAGCAGTTCTTC.